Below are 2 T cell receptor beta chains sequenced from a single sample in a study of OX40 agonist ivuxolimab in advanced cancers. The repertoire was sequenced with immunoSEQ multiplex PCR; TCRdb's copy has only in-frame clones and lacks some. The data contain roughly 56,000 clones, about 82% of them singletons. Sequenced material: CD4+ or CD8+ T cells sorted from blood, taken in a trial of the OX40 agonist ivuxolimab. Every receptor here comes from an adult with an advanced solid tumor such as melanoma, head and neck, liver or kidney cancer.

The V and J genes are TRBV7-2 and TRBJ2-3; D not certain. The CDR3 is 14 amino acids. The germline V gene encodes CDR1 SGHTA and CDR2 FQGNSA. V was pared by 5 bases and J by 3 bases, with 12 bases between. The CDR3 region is CASSLAAATDTQYF. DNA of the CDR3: TGTGCCAGCAGCCTGGCTGCGGCGACAGATACGCAGTATTTT.

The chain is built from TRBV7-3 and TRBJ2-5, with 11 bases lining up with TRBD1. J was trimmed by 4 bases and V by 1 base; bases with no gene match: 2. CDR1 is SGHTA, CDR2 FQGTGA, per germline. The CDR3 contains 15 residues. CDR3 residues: CASSLKGQGVETQYF. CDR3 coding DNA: TGTGCCAGCAGCTTAAAGGGACAGGGGGTAGAGACCCAGTACTTC. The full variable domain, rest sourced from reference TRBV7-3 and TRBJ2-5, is GAGVSQTPSNKVTEKGKYVELRCDPISGHTALYWYRQSLGQGPEFLIYFQGTGAADDSGLPNDRFFAVRPEGSVSTLKIQRTERGDSAVYLCASSLKGQGVETQYFGPGTRLLVL.